Below, 2 T cell receptor beta chains from the same sample are listed, as sequenced in a study of shared clonotypes between healthy human individuals. Terminally differentiated effector memory CD45RA+ cells were excluded by CCR7 positive selection of CD45RO-negative cells. Profiled with immunoSEQ multiplex PCR; TCRdb holds only in-frame clones, not every one. The sample has hundreds of thousands of clones, about 96% seen once. Input material: naive CD8+ T cells sorted from blood. These receptors were collected from a man aged 25-40 years in good health.

The rearrangement links TRBV9 to TRBJ2-5, with D possibly TRBD2 on 5 matching bases. Germline CDR1 reads SGDLS; CDR2 reads YYNGEE. Trimming took off 0 bases at V and 1 base at J, with 7 bases between the two ends. CDR3 length: 14 amino acids. The CDR3 protein is CASSVAGFQETQYF. CDR3 in DNA: TGTGCCAGCAGCGTAGCGGGGTTCCAAGAGACCCAGTACTTC.

V usage is TRBV29-1 and J usage is TRBJ1-5; 8 nucleotides agree with TRBD1. V lost 6 bases, J lost 0 bases, and 4 bases stayed unmatched. The CDR3 contains 14 residues. The V gene's germline CDR1 is SQVTM and CDR2 ANQGSEA. As DNA, the CDR3 is TGCAGCGTGTCGGGACAGGCTAGCAATCAGCCCCAGCATTTT. Residues: CSVSGQASNQPQHF.